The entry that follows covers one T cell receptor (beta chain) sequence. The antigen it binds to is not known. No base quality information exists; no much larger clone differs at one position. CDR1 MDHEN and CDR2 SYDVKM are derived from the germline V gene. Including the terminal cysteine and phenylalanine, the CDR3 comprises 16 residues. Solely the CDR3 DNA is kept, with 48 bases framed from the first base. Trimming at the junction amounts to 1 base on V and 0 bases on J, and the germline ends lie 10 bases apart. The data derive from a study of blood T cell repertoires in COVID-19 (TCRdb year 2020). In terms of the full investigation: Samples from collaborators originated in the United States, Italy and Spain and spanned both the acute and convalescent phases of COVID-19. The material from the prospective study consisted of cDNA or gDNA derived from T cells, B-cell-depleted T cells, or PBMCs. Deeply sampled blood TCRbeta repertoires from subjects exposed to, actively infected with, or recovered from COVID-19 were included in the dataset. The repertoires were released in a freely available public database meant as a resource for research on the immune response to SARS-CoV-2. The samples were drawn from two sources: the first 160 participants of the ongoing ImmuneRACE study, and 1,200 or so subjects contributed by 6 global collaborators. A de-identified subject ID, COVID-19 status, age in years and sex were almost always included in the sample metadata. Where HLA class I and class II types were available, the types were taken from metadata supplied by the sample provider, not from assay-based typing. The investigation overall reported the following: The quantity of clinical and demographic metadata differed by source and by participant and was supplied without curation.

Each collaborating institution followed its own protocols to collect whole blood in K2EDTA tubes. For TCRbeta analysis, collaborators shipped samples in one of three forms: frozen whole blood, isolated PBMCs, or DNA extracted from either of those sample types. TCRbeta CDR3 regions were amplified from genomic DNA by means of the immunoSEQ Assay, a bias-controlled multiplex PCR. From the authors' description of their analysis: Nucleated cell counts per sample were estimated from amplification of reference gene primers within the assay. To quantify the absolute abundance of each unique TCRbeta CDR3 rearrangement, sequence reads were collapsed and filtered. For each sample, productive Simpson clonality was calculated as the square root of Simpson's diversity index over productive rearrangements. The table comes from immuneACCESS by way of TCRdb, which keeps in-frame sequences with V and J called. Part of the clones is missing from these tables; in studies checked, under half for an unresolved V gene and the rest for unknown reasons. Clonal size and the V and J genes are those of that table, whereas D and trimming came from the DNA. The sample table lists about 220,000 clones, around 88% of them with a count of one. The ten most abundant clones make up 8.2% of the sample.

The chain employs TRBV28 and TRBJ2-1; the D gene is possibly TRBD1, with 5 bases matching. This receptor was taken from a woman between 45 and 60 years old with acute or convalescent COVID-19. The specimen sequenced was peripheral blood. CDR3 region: CASSLFQGVSYNEQFF. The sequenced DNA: TGTGCCAGCAGTTTATTTCAGGGTGTCTCCTACAATGAGCAGTTCTTC.